A selection of T cell receptor beta chains follows, all from one sample in a study of blood T cell repertoires in COVID-19. The table came from immunoSEQ multiplex PCR; TCRdb's copy has only in-frame clones and leaves some out. Of approximately 70,000 clones in the sample, roughly 87% are singletons; the top ten hold 5.5% to 8.5%. Sequenced material: peripheral blood. All receptors derive from a man aged 50-59 years with active COVID-19. The CDR3 runs from the conserved cysteine through the conserved F or W. The order of the fields is D gene, V gene, clone size, J gene, CDR3 DNA, CDR3 protein. D genes are given only for firm matches. Expanded clones are given a class, and other clones once, few, many or no size at all.

>NA|TRBV30|NA|TRBJ2-7
TGTGCCTGGAATAAGAGGACATTCGAGCAGTACTTC
CAWNKRTFEQYF
>TRBD1|TRBV6-1|NA|TRBJ2-7
TGTGCCAGCAGTGAGAAACCGGGACAGGGAGAATACGAGCAGTACTTC
CASSEKPGQGEYEQYF
>NA|TRBV2|NA|TRBJ1-1
TGTGCCAGCAGTGACTCAAGACAGGTTTTTGGCACTGAAGCTTTCTTT
CASSDSRQVFGTEAFF
>NA|TRBV7-9|NA|TRBJ1-2
TGTGCCAGCAGCTTCAGTGGGCGCTTGAGCTATGGCTACACCTTC
CASSFSGRLSYGYTF
>TRBD2|TRBV5-1|NA|TRBJ2-1
TGCGCCAGCGCCAGCGGGGTGCTCTACAATGAGCAGTTCTTC
CASASGVLYNEQFF
>NA|TRBV10-3|NA|TRBJ1-5
TGTGCCATCAGTCCCCTCCCCACAGAGCCCCAGCATTTT
CAISPLPTEPQHF
>TRBD1|TRBV5-1|few|TRBJ2-7
TGCGCCAGCAGCGACTGGACAGGAATATCCTACGAGCAGTACTTC
CASSDWTGISYEQYF
>TRBD1|TRBV7-2|NA|TRBJ2-5
TGTGCCAGCAGCCTATGGGACAGGGGGGAGGAGACCCAGTACTTC
CASSLWDRGEETQYF
>TRBD1|TRBV6-5|NA|TRBJ1-1
TGTGCCAGCAGCTACGGGACAGGGGTCCCCACTGAAGCTTTCTTT
CASSYGTGVPTEAFF
>TRBD2|TRBV18|NA|TRBJ2-1
TGTGCCAGCTCACTGACTAGCGGGAGGGACAATGAGCAGTTCTTC
CASSLTSGRDNEQFF
>NA|TRBV5-1|NA|TRBJ2-3
TGCGCCAGCAGCATCGGAGGTTCCGGGAGCACAGATACGCAGTATTTT
CASSIGGSGSTDTQYF
>NA|TRBV7-8|few|TRBJ1-1
TGTGCCAGCAGCTTCTTGGGAGGGAACACTGAAGCTTTCTTT
CASSFLGGNTEAFF
>TRBD2|TRBV4-1|once|TRBJ2-3
TGCGCCAGCAGCCAAGGAAGATTTAGCGGGAGCACAGATACGCAGTATTTT
CASSQGRFSGSTDTQYF
>TRBD1|TRBV5-6|NA|TRBJ1-4
TGTGCCAGCAGCTTGAGACAGGGTGTTAATGAAAAACTGTTTTTT
CASSLRQGVNEKLFF
>TRBD1|TRBV28|NA|TRBJ2-7
TGTGCCAGCACCACTCCGGGACAGTATGGCTACGAGCAGTACTTC
CASTTPGQYGYEQYF
>NA|TRBV30|once|TRBJ1-2
TGTGCCGTAAACAGGGCGGCTAACTATGGCTACACCTTC
CAVNRAANYGYTF
>NA|TRBV7-2|NA|TRBJ1-1
TGTGCCAGCAGCCCAGGAACCCCCAGGGCGACTGAAGCTTTCTTT
CASSPGTPRATEAFF
>TRBD2|TRBV7-8|NA|TRBJ2-1
TGTGCCAGCGGTCAGTCAGGGTTACCAGGACTAGCGGGAGAAGCGTACGGCAATGAGCAGTTCTTC
CASGQSGLPGLAGEAYGNEQFF
>NA|TRBV15|NA|TRBJ1-5
TGTGCCACCAGCAGAGATCAGAATCAGCCCCAGCATTTT
CATSRDQNQPQHF
>NA|TRBV7-2|NA|TRBJ1-5
TGTGCCAGCAGCCCCAGGGTTAGCAATCAGCCCCAGCATTTT
CASSPRVSNQPQHF
>NA|TRBV6-2/TRBV6-3|NA|TRBJ2-1
TGTGCCAGCAGTCTAGACTCCTACAATGAGCAGTTCTTC
CASSLDSYNEQFF
>NA|TRBV19|NA|TRBJ2-3
TGTGCCAGTAGATTTTCTACCACAGATACGCAGTATTTT
CASRFSTTDTQYF
>NA|TRBV18|NA|TRBJ1-5
TGTGCCAGCTCAGACTCCTCTGATCAGCCCCAGCATTTT
CASSDSSDQPQHF
>TRBD2|TRBV5-8|NA|TRBJ2-1
TGTGCCAGCAGCTGGGGGACTAGCGGGAGTTACAATGAGCAGTTCTTC
CASSWGTSGSYNEQFF
>NA|TRBV7-2|NA|TRBJ2-7
TGTGCCAGCAGCTCCCGGGACAACTCCTACGAGCAGTACTTC
CASSSRDNSYEQYF
>TRBD1|TRBV15|NA|TRBJ2-5
TGTGCCACCAGCAGAGACTGGGACAGCCAGTACTTC
CATSRDWDSQYF
>NA|TRBV7-9|NA|TRBJ1-6
TGTGCCAGCAGCTTAGGACAGTTAAGGGCCCTCCACTTT
CASSLGQLRALHF
>TRBD1|TRBV7-9|NA|TRBJ1-1
TGTGCCAGCAGCTTCGATCCGGGACAGGGGGCCCGGGGGGCTGAAGCTTTCTTT
CASSFDPGQGARGAEAFF
>NA|TRBV18|NA|TRBJ2-7
TGTGCCAGCTCACCACCGGGACAACGCGACGAGCAGTACTTC
CASSPPGQRDEQYF
>NA|TRBV7-2|NA|TRBJ2-7
TGTGCCAGCAGCGCCTACTACGTCTACTACGAGCAGTACTTC
CASSAYYVYYEQYF
>NA|TRBV6-2/TRBV6-3|NA|TRBJ2-3
TGTGCCAGCAGTTCAAACATTACAGATACGCAGTATTTT
CASSSNITDTQYF
>NA|TRBV19|NA|TRBJ1-1
TGTGCCAGTAGGGTCCCAGAAATAAACACTGAAGCTTTCTTT
CASRVPEINTEAFF
>TRBD1|TRBV6-2/TRBV6-3|NA|TRBJ2-1
TGTGCCAGCAGTTACGGGGTAGACAGGGGACAGTTCTTC
CASSYGVDRGQFF
>NA|TRBV24-1|NA|TRBJ1-1
TGTGCCACCGCACCGCGAGATTTAGTAGGGGCGGTTACCGAAGCTTTCTTT
CATAPRDLVGAVTEAFF
>TRBD1|TRBV7-9|NA|TRBJ1-2
TGTGCCAGCAGCTTTCAGGGGGCGGGCTATGGCTACACCTTC
CASSFQGAGYGYTF
>TRBD2|TRBV11-2|NA|TRBJ2-2
TGTGCCAGCAGCTTCCGGGGGGTCACCGGGGAGCTGTTTTTT
CASSFRGVTGELFF
>TRBD2|TRBV9|NA|TRBJ2-5
TGTGCCAGCAGCGTAGCCTTGCGGGGGGGGACGTACCAAGAGACCCAGTACTTC
CASSVALRGGTYQETQYF
>NA|TRBV18|NA|TRBJ2-7
TGTGCCAGCTCACCACCAACAGGATTCTACGAGCAGTACTTC
CASSPPTGFYEQYF
>NA|TRBV19|NA|TRBJ2-7
TGTGCCAGTAGTATTTTCTGGGGGCTCTCCTACGAGCAGTACTTC
CASSIFWGLSYEQYF
>NA|TRBV2|NA|TRBJ2-4
TGTGCCAGCAGTGTCACAGTTCTGGATCAGTACTTC
CASSVTVLDQYF
>NA|TRBV28|once|TRBJ1-5
TGTGCCAGCGGGGTTTCGGGAGGAGGCAATCAGCCCCAGCATTTT
CASGVSGGGNQPQHF
>NA|TRBV4-3|large|TRBJ2-1
TGCGCCAGCAGCCAAGAACCTGAGCGCGAGCAGTTCTTC
CASSQEPEREQFF
>NA|TRBV28|few|TRBJ1-1
TGTGCCAGCAAAGACATCGCGAACACTGAAGCTTTCTTT
CASKDIANTEAFF
>TRBD1|TRBV18|NA|TRBJ2-3
TGTGCCAGCTCACCTGGACAGGCTAGCACAGATACGCAGTATTTT
CASSPGQASTDTQYF
>NA|TRBV14|NA|TRBJ1-2
TGTGCCAGCAGCCAAGCGAGGGCGTATGGCTACACCTTC
CASSQARAYGYTF
>TRBD2|TRBV9|NA|TRBJ2-5
TGTGCCAGCAGCGTAGCGGGCTCGCGGGGGGGCAGGGAGACCCAGTACTTC
CASSVAGSRGGRETQYF
>NA|TRBV7-9|NA|TRBJ2-1
TGTGCCAGCAGCTTAGGACGCGGGGTCTATGAGCAGTTCTTC
CASSLGRGVYEQFF
>NA|TRBV27|NA|TRBJ1-2
TGTGCCAGCAGCCTAGGGCAGGGCACTGGCTACACCTTC
CASSLGQGTGYTF
>TRBD1|TRBV5-4|NA|TRBJ1-4
TGTGCCAGCAGCCCTCGGGACAGGGGGAACGAAAAACTGTTTTTT
CASSPRDRGNEKLFF